This T cell receptor beta chain was captured by sequencing in a study of CD8+ T cells in alopecia areata. Treatment denoted: oral pan-JAK inhibitor, 5-10 mg twice daily. Obtained from alopecia areata patients were lesional scalp punch biopsies along with peripheral blood. The table lists this clone with a few counts. The V and J ends lost 2 bases and 2 bases respectively, with 13 bases between them. CDR1 and CDR2 (germline): MNHEY, SVGAGI. This CDR3 has 15 residues. After isolation, RNA underwent reverse transcription to generate cDNA as the sequencing template. The data were produced by immunoSEQ multiplex PCR, yet TCRdb's version contains in-frame clones alone and is incomplete. The sample lists 10,000 to 15,000 clones; about 65% were seen once.

This rearrangement joins TRBV6-5 to TRBJ2-7, with D perhaps matching TRBD1 (6 bases). Sequenced here: skin, sampled at week 4, from a patient treated with tofacitinib. The TCR originated in a human donor with alopecia areata. In nucleotides, the CDR3 is TGTGCCAGCAGTTACGGAGGAGAGGGGGCCTACGAGCAGTACTTC. Encoded protein: CASSYGGEGAYEQYF.